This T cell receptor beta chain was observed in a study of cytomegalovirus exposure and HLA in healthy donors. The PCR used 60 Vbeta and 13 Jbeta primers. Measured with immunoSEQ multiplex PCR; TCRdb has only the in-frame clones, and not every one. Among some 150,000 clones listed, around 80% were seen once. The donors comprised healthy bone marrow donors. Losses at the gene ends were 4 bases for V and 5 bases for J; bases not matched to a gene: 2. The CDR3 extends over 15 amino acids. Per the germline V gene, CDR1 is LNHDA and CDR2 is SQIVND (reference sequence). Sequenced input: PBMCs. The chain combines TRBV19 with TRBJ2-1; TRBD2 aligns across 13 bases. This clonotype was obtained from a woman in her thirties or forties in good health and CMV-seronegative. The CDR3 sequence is CASSRTSGSNNEQFF. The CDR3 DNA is TGTGCCAGTAGTAGGACTAGCGGGAGCAACAATGAGCAGTTCTTC.